This T cell receptor (beta chain) was profiled in a study of shared clonotypes between healthy human individuals. The overall study: CD8 memory received one plate per donor, CD8 naive two, CD4 memory three and CD4 naive three. Whole-study findings and limits: The genetic and exposure-history diversity represented was limited by few donors. Large depth notwithstanding, sorted-subset sequencing proved incomplete by rarefaction.

TCRdb keeps only in-frame clones here, not all; method: immunoSEQ multiplex PCR. The sample has around 2,000,000 clones; about 95% are singletons. CDR1 is MNHEY, CDR2 SMNVEV, per germline (reference sequence). The ends were cut back, 2 bases at V and 0 bases at J, with 12 bases in the middle. This CDR3 is 16 amino acids long. As for this clone: The antigen remains undetermined.

Terminally differentiated effector memory CD45RA+ cells were excluded by CCR7 positive selection of CD45RO-negative cells. The sequence came from a man younger than 35 in good health. This sequence joins TRBV27 and TRBJ2-3; TRBD2 is a possible D gene (6 bases). Source material: naive CD8+ T cells sorted from blood. The CDR3 coding sequence is TGTGCCAGCAGTTTAGGGACTGTTTTGAGCACAGATACGCAGTATTTT. Its translation is CASSLGTVLSTDTQYF.